This T cell receptor (beta chain) was recovered during a study of CD8 T cells in ankylosing spondylitis. V lost 0 bases to trimming and J lost 5 bases; unmatched junction nucleotides: 3. In germline, CDR1 is DFQATT, CDR2 SNEGSKA (reference sequence). This CDR3 has 13 amino acids. Concerning this clonotype itself: Its antigen is unidentified.

TCRdb reprocessed the 5' RACE reads with MiXCR, giving one entry per CDR3 protein. The sample lists roughly 670,000 distinct CDR3 sequences, about 20% occurring once. Whole-study findings and limits: A number of the motif variants had already been described in reactive arthritis synovial fluid and blood. Clones tied to disease were said to be significantly enriched in matched ankylosing spondylitis synovial fluid. Typical of ankylosing spondylitis blood, it appeared, was a TCR beta motif of eight highly homologous variants.

The receptor was derived from a male donor with ankylosing spondylitis. What was sequenced was blood, either unsorted or a sorted T cell fraction (not recorded which). The genes are TRBV20-1 and TRBJ2-5; 7 positions match TRBD2. In DNA form, the CDR3 reads TGCAGTGCTAGAGATGTGGGAGGGGAGACCCAGTACTTC. The encoded protein is CSARDVGGETQYF.